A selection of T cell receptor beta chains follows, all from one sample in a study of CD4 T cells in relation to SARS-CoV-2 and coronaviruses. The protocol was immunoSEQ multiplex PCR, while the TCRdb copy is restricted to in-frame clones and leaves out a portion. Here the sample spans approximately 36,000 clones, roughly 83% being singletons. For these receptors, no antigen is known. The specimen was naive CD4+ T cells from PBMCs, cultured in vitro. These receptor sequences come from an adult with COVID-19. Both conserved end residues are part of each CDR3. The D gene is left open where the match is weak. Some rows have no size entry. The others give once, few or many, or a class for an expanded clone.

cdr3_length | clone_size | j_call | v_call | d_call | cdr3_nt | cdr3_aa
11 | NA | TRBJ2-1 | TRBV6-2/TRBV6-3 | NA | TGTGCCAGCAGCCCGTGGGGTGAGCAGTTCTTC | CASSPWGEQFF
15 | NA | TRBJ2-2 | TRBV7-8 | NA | TGTGCCAGCAGCTTAAGGGCAGGGTTCTCCGGGGAGCTGTTTTTT | CASSLRAGFSGELFF
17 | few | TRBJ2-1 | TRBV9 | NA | TGTGCCAGCAGCGTACCCTCCACTGCGGGCTCCTACAATGAGCAGTTCTTC | CASSVPSTAGSYNEQFF
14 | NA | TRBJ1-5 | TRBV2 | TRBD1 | TGTGCCAGCAGTCCCGGACAGGGTCGACAGCCCCAGCATTTT | CASSPGQGRQPQHF
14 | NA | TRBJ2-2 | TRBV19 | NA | TGTGCCAGTAAGTCCGGAGGGGAAACCGGGGAGCTGTTTTTT | CASKSGGETGELFF
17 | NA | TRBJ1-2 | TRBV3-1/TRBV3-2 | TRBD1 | TGTGCCAGCAGCCAAGTAGGAGGACAGGGGAGGAGGGATGGCTACACCTTC | CASSQVGGQGRRDGYTF
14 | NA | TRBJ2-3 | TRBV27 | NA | TGTGCCAGCAGCCGTAGTGGATCTTCAGATACGCAGTATTTT | CASSRSGSSDTQYF
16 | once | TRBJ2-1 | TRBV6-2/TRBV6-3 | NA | TGTGCCAGCAGTTACTCGTTTAGGGTTGAGATCAATGAGCAGTTCTTC | CASSYSFRVEINEQFF
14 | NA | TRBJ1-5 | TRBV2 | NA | TGTGCCAGCAGTTACAGTAGGGAAGGGCAGCCCCAGCATTTT | CASSYSREGQPQHF
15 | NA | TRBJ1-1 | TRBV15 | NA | TGTGCCACCAGCCCTCGACAGCGGGGGAACACTGAAGCTTTCTTT | CATSPRQRGNTEAFF
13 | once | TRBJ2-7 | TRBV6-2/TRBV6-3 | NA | TGTGCCAGCAGTCAACAGGGATTTGGCGAGCAGTACTTC | CASSQQGFGEQYF
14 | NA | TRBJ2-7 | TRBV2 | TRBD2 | TGTGCCACCCTAAAGACTAGCTTGGGCCACGAGCAGTACTTC | CATLKTSLGHEQYF
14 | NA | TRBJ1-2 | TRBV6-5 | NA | TGTGCCAGCAGGGATCAGGGACGAACCTATGGCTACACCTTC | CASRDQGRTYGYTF
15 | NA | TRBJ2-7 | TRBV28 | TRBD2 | TGTGCCAGCAGTATTAGCGGGAGGGCCGGGTACGAGCAGTACTTC | CASSISGRAGYEQYF
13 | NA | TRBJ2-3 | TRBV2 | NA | TGTGCCAGCACTGGGGCGTACACAGATACGCAGTATTTT | CASTGAYTDTQYF
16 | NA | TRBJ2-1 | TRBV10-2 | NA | TGCGCCAGCAGTCGACAACCGGGACCCCCCTACAATGAGCAGTTCTTC | CASSRQPGPPYNEQFF
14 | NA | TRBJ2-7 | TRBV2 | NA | TGTGCCAGCAGTGAGGACGGGGCAGGGTACGAGCAGTACTTC | CASSEDGAGYEQYF
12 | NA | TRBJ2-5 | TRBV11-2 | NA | TGTGCCAGCCTCGGTCCCATGGAGACCCAGTACTTC | CASLGPMETQYF
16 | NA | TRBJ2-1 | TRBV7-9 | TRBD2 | TGTGCCAGCAAAAGCGGGACCGCCGGCTCCTACAATGAGCAGTTCTTC | CASKSGTAGSYNEQFF
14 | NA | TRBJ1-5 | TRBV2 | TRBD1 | TGTGCCAGCAGCACAAACCAGGGGGTTGGACCCCAGCATTTT | CASSTNQGVGPQHF
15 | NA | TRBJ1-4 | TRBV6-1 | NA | TGTGCCAGCAGTGAAGGGGGCGGGGCCCCGGAAAAACTGTTTTTT | CASSEGGGAPEKLFF
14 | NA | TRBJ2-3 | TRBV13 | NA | TGTGCCAGCAGCTTCGGGGGAGCTTGGGATACGCAGTATTTT | CASSFGGAWDTQYF
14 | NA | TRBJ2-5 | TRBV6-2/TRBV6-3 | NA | TGTGCCAGCAGCCTGGGGGGCCACCAAGAGACCCAGTACTTC | CASSLGGHQETQYF
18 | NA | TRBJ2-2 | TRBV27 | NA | TGTGCCAGCAGTTTAGGATTCGGTGTTGGGTGGCCCCCGGGGGAGCTGTTTTTT | CASSLGFGVGWPPGELFF
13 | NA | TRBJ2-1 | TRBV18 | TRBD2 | TGTGCCAGCTCACCACTTTTTACGGGAGGGCCCTTCTTC | CASSPLFTGGPFF
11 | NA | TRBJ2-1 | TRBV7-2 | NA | TGTGCCAGCAGCCCATCACGCGAGCAGTTCTTC | CASSPSREQFF
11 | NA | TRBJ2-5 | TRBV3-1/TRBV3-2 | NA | TGTGCCAGCAGCGCACAAGAGACCCAGTACTTC | CASSAQETQYF
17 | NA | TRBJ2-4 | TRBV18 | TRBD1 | TGTGCCAGCTCGCGGTACCGGGACAGCGATGCCAAAAACATTCAGTACTTC | CASSRYRDSDAKNIQYF
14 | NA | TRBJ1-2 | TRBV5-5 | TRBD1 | TGTGCCAGCAGCCTCCTATCTGGGGGACAGGGCTACACCTTC | CASSLLSGGQGYTF
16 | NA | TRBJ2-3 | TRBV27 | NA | TGTGCCAGCAGTCTCAATAGCGGAGGCCCCACAGATACGCAGTATTTT | CASSLNSGGPTDTQYF
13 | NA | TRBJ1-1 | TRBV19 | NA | TGTGCCAGTAGTATTTCAGCGAACACTGAAGCTTTCTTT | CASSISANTEAFF
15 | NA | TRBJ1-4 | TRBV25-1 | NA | TGTGCCAGCAGTGAAAGCCTCGGGGTCAATGAAAAACTGTTTTTT | CASSESLGVNEKLFF
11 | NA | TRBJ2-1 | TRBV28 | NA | TGTGCCAGCAATCAACAAGAATCGCAGTTCTTC | CASNQQESQFF
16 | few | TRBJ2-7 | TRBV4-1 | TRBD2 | TGCGCCAGCAGCCAAGATCCTTGGCTAGCGGACTACGAGCAGTACTTC | CASSQDPWLADYEQYF
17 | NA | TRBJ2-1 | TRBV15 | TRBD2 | TGTGCCACCAGCAGAGGACTAGCGGGAGGGGTTTTTGATGAGCAGTTCTTC | CATSRGLAGGVFDEQFF
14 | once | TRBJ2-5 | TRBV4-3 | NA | TGCGCCAGCAGCCAAGATCATGGGGCAGAGACCCAGTACTTC | CASSQDHGAETQYF
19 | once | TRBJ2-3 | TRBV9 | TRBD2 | TGTGCCAGCAGCGTGACTAGCGGCGCTGGAAGGAGTGCAGGAGATACGCAGTATTTT | CASSVTSGAGRSAGDTQYF
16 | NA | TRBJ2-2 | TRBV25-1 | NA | TGTGCCAGCAGTGAATTAGGGCGAGGGGCAGGCGGGGAGCTGTTTTTT | CASSELGRGAGGELFF
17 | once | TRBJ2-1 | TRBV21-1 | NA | TGTGCCAGCAGCAATTTTGGGTTTGGCGGGAGGGCAAATGAGCAGTTCTTC | CASSNFGFGGRANEQFF
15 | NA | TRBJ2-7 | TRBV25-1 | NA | TGTGCCAGCAGTGAACCTGGGACTGGAATTTACGAGCAGTACTTC | CASSEPGTGIYEQYF
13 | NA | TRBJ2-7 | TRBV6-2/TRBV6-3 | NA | TGTGCCAGCAGCGGGACTGCTTCCTACGAGCAGTACTTC | CASSGTASYEQYF
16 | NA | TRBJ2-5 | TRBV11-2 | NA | TGTGCCAGCAGCCCCCCTCCCGGGAGCAAAGAAGAGACCCAGTACTTC | CASSPPPGSKEETQYF